Many counts were recorded for the clone carrying this T cell receptor (beta chain). The study defined stable Graves' hyperthyroidism as no ophthalmopathy progression within 18 months. For the diagnoses, clinical symptoms, serum thyroxine and TRAb, thyroid ultrasound and orbital computed tomography were used. Around 9.9 ml of fresh peripheral blood supplied the PBMCs. Losses at the gene ends were 0 bases for V and 13 bases for J; bases not matched to a gene: 7. Germline V gene sequence: CDR1 SGHRS, CDR2 YFSETQ. The CDR3 loop spans 13 amino acids. This record comes from a study of T cells in Graves' hyperthyroidism and ophthalmopathy. TCR beta CDR3 regions were amplified from RNA. The HTBI primer set was used in a first-round RT-PCR of the TCR CDR3. TCRdb processed the multiplex PCR reads anew with MiXCR; each CDR3 protein has one entry. This sample has 350,000 to 400,000 distinct CDR3 sequences; approximately 15% occur once, and the top ten carry approximately 29%.

Material: blood. The clonotype comes from a woman in her twenties or thirties with Graves' hyperthyroidism. The chain employs TRBV5-1 and TRBJ2-1, with 7 bases aligning to TRBD2. The CDR3 here is CASSLASGWFQFF. CDR3 bases: TGCGCCAGCAGCTTGGCTAGCGGATGGTTTCAGTTCTTC. The full variable domain, in which reference TRBV5-1 and TRBJ2-1 provide the parts outside the CDR3, is KAGVTQTPRYLIKTRGQQVTLSCSPISGHRSVSWYQQTPGQGLQFLFEYFSETQRNKGNFPGRFSGRQFSNSRSEMNVSTLELGDSALYLCASSLASGWFQFFGPGTRLTVL.